The 5 T cell receptor beta chains below come from one sample, sequenced in a study of blood T cell repertoires in COVID-19. Assay: immunoSEQ multiplex PCR; the TCRdb copy retains only in-frame clones and omits some. The data hold over 120,000 clones, with approximately 80% observed a single time. The sequencing input was peripheral blood. All receptors come from a man in his fifties or sixties with active or convalescent COVID-19.

The chain combines TRBV6-2 or TRBV6-3 with TRBJ2-4, with TRBD2 as a possible D gene (6 bases). Germline CDR1 reads MNHEY; CDR2 reads SVGEGT. This CDR3 comprises 15 residues. V lost 5 bases to trimming and J lost 0 bases, with 11 bases between them. This CDR3 reads CASSTGLLAKNIQYF. Here the CDR3 DNA reads TGTGCCAGCAGTACGGGACTCTTAGCCAAAAACATTCAGTACTTC.

The V gene is TRBV6-6, the J gene TRBJ2-3, with a tentative D call TRBD2 (6 bases). Germline V gene data show CDR1 as MNHNY and CDR2 as SVGAGI (reference sequence). Trimming left V 6 bases short and J 2 bases short, with 12 bases between. This CDR3 contains 14 residues. CDR3 loop: CASSPGTPTDTQYF. The CDR3 coding sequence is TGTGCCAGCAGCCCCGGGACTCCCACAGATACGCAGTATTTT.

The chain combines TRBV30 with TRBJ2-3; possibly TRBD2 for D (6 bases). CDR3 length: 14 residues. The V and J ends lost 0 bases and 5 bases respectively, with 12 bases between them. Per the germline V gene, CDR1 is GTSNPN and CDR2 is SVGIG (reference sequence). The CDR3 DNA follows: TGTGCCTGGAGTGTCACGGGACTTCGAGATACGCAGTATTTT. Translating gives CAWSVTGLRDTQYF.

This clone was picked up one time. The chain uses TRBV6-5 and TRBJ2-7; a weak D match, TRBD2 (5 bases). CDR1 and CDR2 (germline): MNHEY, SVGAGI. The CDR3 sequence is 16 residues long. V lost 0 bases and J lost 3, with 15 bases in between. The CDR3 DNA is TGTGCCAGCAGTTACTCCGGGAATCTAAAGGGCTACGAGCAGTACTTC. Translation gives CASSYSGNLKGYEQYF.

The rearrangement uses TRBV6-5 and TRBJ2-7; the match to TRBD1 covers 9 bases. Looked up from germline, CDR1 is MNHEY and CDR2 is SVGAGI. V lost 4 bases to trimming and J lost 3 bases; unmatched junction nucleotides: 7. The CDR3 spans 15 residues. The CDR3 region is CASSLGGQGVYEQYF. The CDR3 DNA follows: TGTGCCAGCAGTTTGGGGGGACAGGGTGTCTACGAGCAGTACTTC.